The subject of this entry is one T cell receptor beta chain. This clone was found once. It has no known antigen specificity. No clone much larger than this one lies a single base away; base qualities are absent. TCRbeta CDR3 regions were amplified from genomic DNA using the immunoSEQ Assay, a bias-controlled multiplex PCR. In the authors' own workflow: The number of nucleated cells in each sample was estimated from the amplification of reference gene primers within the assay. Sequence reads were collapsed and filtered to measure the absolute abundance of every unique TCRbeta CDR3 rearrangement. For each sample, productive Simpson clonality was calculated by taking the square root of Simpson's diversity index across productive rearrangements. TCRdb took this table from immuneACCESS and kept in-frame rearrangements with V and J called. Such tables lack part of the clones; where checked against another copy, unresolved V genes explain under half of the gap, and the rest is unexplained. The DNA gave D and trimming, while V, J and clone size come from that table. Present in this sample are a few hundred thousand clones, around 83% of which were seen just once. Together, the top ten hold about 1.9% of the sample.

The germline V gene yields KGHDR for CDR1 and SFDVKD for CDR2. The CDR3, cysteine through phenylalanine, is 16 amino acids long. Left in the record is the CDR3 DNA by itself, 48 bases read in frame from the first base. V was cut back by 5 bases and J by 5 bases, leaving a gap of 18 bases between them. The sample originates from a study of blood T cell repertoires in COVID-19 (dated by TCRdb to 2020 to 2021). About the investigation overall: The collaborator samples originated in the United States, Italy and Spain and spanned the acute and convalescent phases of COVID-19. The prospective study material was composed of cDNA or gDNA derived from T cells, B-cell-depleted T cells, or PBMCs. Subjects who had been exposed to COVID-19, were actively infected with it, or had recovered from it provided the deeply sampled blood TCRbeta repertoires that made up the dataset. The repertoires were released in a freely available public database intended as a resource for research on the immune response to SARS-CoV-2. The samples were drawn from the first 160 participants of the ongoing ImmuneRACE study and from over a thousand subjects provided by 6 global collaborators. The sample metadata nearly always contained a de-identified subject ID, COVID-19 status, age in years and sex. Where available, HLA class I and class II types were obtained from metadata supplied by the sample provider rather than from assay-based typing.

Samples from volunteer blood donors who had recovered from COVID-19 were contributed by a second Seattle source. Each collaborating institution followed its own protocols to collect whole blood in K2EDTA tubes. For TCRbeta analysis, collaborators shipped samples in one of three forms: frozen whole blood, isolated PBMCs, or DNA extracted from either of those sample types. General study outcomes and caveats: The quantity of clinical and demographic metadata differed by source and by participant and was supplied without curation.

Recombination joined TRBV24-1 with TRBJ2-1; no D gene call is confident. This receptor was obtained from a man aged 25-45 years who had recovered from COVID-19. Sequencing was carried out using peripheral blood. The CDR3 here reads CATSGPRRATDNEQFF. The DNA is as follows: TGTGCCACCAGTGGACCTAGGCGTGCCACGGACAATGAGCAGTTCTTC.